Presented here are 9 T cell receptor beta chains from one specimen sequenced in a study of OX40 agonist ivuxolimab in advanced cancers. Sequenced by immunoSEQ multiplex PCR; TCRdb stores in-frame clones only, minus some. The table records more than 50,000 clones, around four fifths of them present only once. Material: CD4+ or CD8+ T cells sorted from blood, obtained in a trial of the OX40 agonist ivuxolimab. Every receptor here comes from an adult with an advanced solid tumor such as melanoma, head and neck, liver or kidney cancer.

The chain combines TRBV10-2 with TRBJ2-2, with 10 bases matching TRBD2. The ends lost 5 bases at V and 4 bases at J; junction bases unmatched: 13. The CDR3 totals 18 residues. Germline assignment: CDR1 WSHSY and CDR2 SAAADI. As DNA, the CDR3 is TGCGCCAGCAGTCGGACTAGCGGAGACACCGCGGGCACCGGGGAGCTGTTTTTT. Its protein is CASSRTSGDTAGTGELFF.

V and J are TRBV12-5 and TRBJ1-2, with 9 nucleotides matching TRBD1. The junction had 3 bases not matched to a gene; V was cut back by 1 base and J by 0 bases. This CDR3 region has 16 residues. Germline loops: CDR1 LGHNT, CDR2 FRNRAP. For the CDR3, the DNA is TGTGCTAGTGGTTTGGGGGGGACAGGGACTAACTATGGCTACACCTTC. Protein product: CASGLGGTGTNYGYTF.

The V and J genes are TRBV4-1 and TRBJ2-1, with 7 positions matching TRBD2. The CDR3 loop spans 13 amino acids. Germline CDR1 is MGHRA and CDR2 is YSYEKL. V lost 5 bases, J lost 6 bases, and 4 bases stayed unmatched. The CDR3 coding sequence is TGCGCCAGCAGCGCCCGCGGGGGCAATGAGCAGTTCTTC. This encodes CASSARGGNEQFF.

V usage is TRBV6-6 and J usage is TRBJ1-3; D remains ambiguous. Trimming removed 7 bases at V and 1 base at J, with 5 bases between. In germline, CDR1 is MNHNY, CDR2 SVGAGI (reference sequence). This CDR3 has 12 amino acids. CDR3 nucleotides: TGTGCCAGCACCGGGTCTGGAAACACCATATATTTT. It specifies CASTGSGNTIYF.

The rearrangement links TRBV9 to TRBJ2-2, with D maybe TRBD1 (5 bases). The CDR3 covers 15 residues. CDR1 is SGDLS and CDR2 is YYNGEE in the germline V gene. V was shortened by 3 bases and J by 3 bases, with 12 bases between the two germline ends. The CDR3 DNA is TGTGCCAGCAGCGCAGGGATCCTCGACACCGGGGAGCTGTTTTTT. This codes for CASSAGILDTGELFF.

The chain links TRBV28 to TRBJ1-1; D not certain. Germline V lookup: CDR1 MDHEN, CDR2 SYDVKM. The CDR3 has 10 amino acids. The V and J ends lost 6 bases and 7 bases respectively, with 6 bases between them. This CDR3 reads CASSQIEAFF. The CDR3 nucleotides are TGTGCCAGCAGCCAGATTGAAGCTTTCTTT.

The V call is TRBV11-2, the J call TRBJ2-3; D unclear. The V end lost 3 bases, the J end lost 4 bases, and 17 bases lay between the germline ends. The length of the CDR3 is 16 residues. Germline V gene lookup returns CDR1 SGHAT and CDR2 FQNNGV. CDR3 sequence (DNA): TGTGCCAGCAGCTTTGGCGGACCAAACACGGCAGATACGCAGTATTTT. This gives the protein CASSFGGPNTADTQYF.

The chain joins TRBV18 to TRBJ1-1; D is ambiguous. Germline lookup yields CDR1 KGHSH and CDR2 LQKENI. This CDR3 has 16 residues. The V gene lost 3 bases and the J gene lost 2 bases, with 16 bases spanning the gap. CDR3 sequence (DNA): TGTGCCAGCTCACCCCCCGGTTGGAGACGCAACACTGAAGCTTTCTTT. Amino acids: CASSPPGWRRNTEAFF.

This clone was detected once. V usage is TRBV7-8 and J usage is TRBJ2-5; the D gene is possibly TRBD2 (5 bases). Trimming took off 6 bases at V and 2 bases at J, with 13 bases between the two ends. CDR3 length: 14 amino acids. CDR1 SGHVS and CDR2 FQNEAQ come from the germline V gene. The CDR3 loop reads CASRPLGPQETQYF. CDR3 coding DNA: TGTGCCAGCAGACCACTAGGCCCTCAAGAGACCCAGTACTTC.